This T cell receptor (beta chain) was identified during a study of T cells in tuberculosis (dated by TCRdb to the late 2010s). Describing the broader study: In the study, CD1B tetramers and high-throughput TCR immunosequencing were combined to characterize T cells specific for the mycobacterial lipid antigen glucose monomycolate (GMM). IGRA-negative adolescents, IGRA-positive adolescents with latent tuberculosis and adults with active tuberculosis, more than 9 per group, were compared in a South African clinical cohort.

The immunoSEQ multiplex PCR assay was used to generate TCR libraries, with TCR-beta and/or TCR-alpha/delta assays applied to each sample. The amplified TCR libraries were sequenced on the Illumina high-throughput platform. As for how the authors treated the data: Clustering and dimensionality reduction relied on pairwise TCRdist distances among GMM-specific receptors from T cells that were either sorted ex vivo or expanded in vitro. Each clinical repertoire was scored by mean NN-distance, the average TCRdist to the nearest 10% of tetramer-positive reference sequences. To compute GEM TCR motif frequency, the fraction of unique TCRs matching known GEM sequences by V/J usage and CDR3 length was calculated. Active tuberculosis was classified by linear discriminant analysis with leave-one-out cross-validation, implemented in scikit-learn. Imported from immuneACCESS, the table was reduced by TCRdb to in-frame sequences with V and J called. These copies leave out some clones; in studies compared against another copy, an unresolved V gene accounts for under half, and the cause of the remainder is not known. The V and J calls and clone size were taken over from that table, and D and trimming were inferred from the DNA. This sample comprises 25,000 to 35,000 clones, roughly 94% of them detected only once. The top ten constitute more than 6.5% of the sample.

Points on this clone: Its antigen is not yet known. No quality values exist for individual bases; no much larger clone is one base distant.

CDR1 and CDR2 (LGHNA, YNFKEQ) derive from the germline V gene. The junction shows trimming of 4 bases on V and 1 base on J, plus 12 bases between the germline ends. The CDR3 runs 15 residues from the cysteine to the phenylalanine. The sequence is cut down to CDR3 DNA, 45 bases in frame from base 1. At study entry, adolescents were screened for latent tuberculosis infection by tuberculin skin test and QuantiFERON-TB GOLD In-Tube IGRA. Unsorted cryopreserved PBMC were immunosequenced, covering on average around 94,000 T cells per clinical donor. Eleven high schools in the Worcester region of the Western Cape, South Africa, served as enrollment sites for adolescents aged 12 to 18 years. Approximately 10 adolescents infected with M. tuberculosis and approximately ten uninfected adolescents were chosen and matched for age and sex. For the adolescents, PBMC were isolated by density centrifugation from freshly drawn heparinized blood and then cryopreserved.

Results the study describes overall, beyond this receptor: A classifier using the diverse GMM-specific repertoire reached 87% accuracy (AUROC roughly 0.9), compared with roughly 70% accuracy using GEM motif frequencies. Active tuberculosis TCR-alpha repertoires showed smaller mean NN-distances to GMM-specific TCRs than IGRA-negative controls, suggesting clonal expansion of these TCRs. Which clinical samples got chosen depended on the availability of cryopreserved specimens, and the active tuberculosis cases were adults, whereas the controls were adolescents. Smaller NN-distances were partly driven by shorter CDR3-alpha lengths in active tuberculosis patients, and statistical significance was not reached for the TCR-beta difference.

The receptor was isolated from a donor between 10 and 35 years old with latent tuberculosis or without tuberculosis infection. Rearrangement joined TRBV4-2 to TRBJ2-3; the D region possibly corresponds to TRBD2 (6 bases align). Sequencing was performed on PBMCs. The base sequence is TGTGCCAGCAGCCCACTAGCTGGGGGCACAGATACGCAGTATTTT. The resulting protein is CASSPLAGGTDTQYF.